The rows below give T cell receptor beta chains drawn from one sample of a study of OX40 agonist ivuxolimab in advanced cancers. TCRdb's copy holds only in-frame clones and misses some; the assay was immunoSEQ multiplex PCR. This sample has under 95,000 clones, with approximately 89% found just once. Sequencing used CD4+ or CD8+ T cells sorted from blood, obtained in a trial of the OX40 agonist ivuxolimab. These receptors were obtained from an adult with an advanced solid tumor such as melanoma, head and neck, liver or kidney cancer. The CDR3 runs from the conserved cysteine through the conserved F or W. D genes are given only for firm matches. Rows may omit the clone size; those that give it use once, few, many or a size class.

CDR3 length	V gene	clone size	D gene	J gene	CDR3 DNA	CDR3 protein
16	TRBV5-4	once	.	TRBJ2-2	TGTGCCAGCAGCTTTGGTCAGCGGGTGAACACCGGGGAGCTGTTTTTT	CASSFGQRVNTGELFF
13	TRBV4-2	.	.	TRBJ2-3	TGTGCCAGCAGCCAAGATTTTTCCCTTACGCAGTATTTT	CASSQDFSLTQYF
17	TRBV4-1	.	.	TRBJ2-6	TGCGCCAGCAGCCAAAGATGGGGCCAGGCGGGGGCCAACGTCCTGACTTTC	CASSQRWGQAGANVLTF
16	TRBV5-6	.	.	TRBJ1-2	TGTGCCAGCAGCGCCCCTACCCAATATCAGGGGAATGGCTACACCTTC	CASSAPTQYQGNGYTF
16	TRBV5-6	.	.	TRBJ2-3	TGTGCCAGCAGCTTCAGGGGGGAAACTAGCACAGATACGCAGTATTTT	CASSFRGETSTDTQYF
15	TRBV19	.	.	TRBJ1-4	TGTGCCAGTAGCGCGAGTCGAGCAACTAATGAAAAACTGTTTTTT	CASSASRATNEKLFF
16	TRBV4-2	.	TRBD1	TRBJ1-2	TGTGCCAGCAGCCAAGATGGGGACAGGGGCGGGTCTGGCTACACCTTC	CASSQDGDRGGSGYTF
11	TRBV7-2	once	.	TRBJ2-7	TGTGCCAGCAGCCCCCTTCGCGAGCAGTACTTC	CASSPLREQYF
14	TRBV10-1	.	.	TRBJ2-2	TGCGCCAGCAGGAAGGACAGGAACACCGGGGAGCTGTTTTTT	CASRKDRNTGELFF
15	TRBV5-1	.	TRBD2	TRBJ2-5	TGCGCCAGCAGCTCAACTAGCGGGAGGAGGGAGACCCAGTACTTC	CASSSTSGRRETQYF
14	TRBV28	.	.	TRBJ2-5	TGTGCCAGCAGTCTACGGACGCATCAAGAGACCCAGTACTTC	CASSLRTHQETQYF
15	TRBV9	.	TRBD1	TRBJ2-1	TGTGCCAGCAGCGTAGGGACAGGGGCGAACAATGAGCAGTTCTTC	CASSVGTGANNEQFF
14	TRBV6-6	.	.	TRBJ2-5	TGTGCCAGCGGCCAGGGGCGGCTCCAAGAGACCCAGTACTTC	CASGQGRLQETQYF
14	TRBV9	once	.	TRBJ2-1	TGTGCCAGCAGCGTAGAACTCCGAGCAGGTGAGCAGTTCTTC	CASSVELRAGEQFF
13	TRBV7-9	.	.	TRBJ1-1	TGTGCCAGCAGCTTAGGGCTGTACACTGAAGCTTTCTTT	CASSLGLYTEAFF
13	TRBV5-1	.	.	TRBJ1-6	TGCGCCAGCAGCTTTGGCAGCAATTCACCCCTCCACTTT	CASSFGSNSPLHF
15	TRBV6-5	.	.	TRBJ2-7	TGTGCCAGCAGTGCCGGGACGGGATTTTTTTACGAGCAGTACTTC	CASSAGTGFFYEQYF
15	TRBV19	.	.	TRBJ2-3	TGTGCCAGTACCCCTACCGGGGGAGGATTAGATACGCAGTATTTT	CASTPTGGGLDTQYF
12	TRBV28	once	.	TRBJ1-2	TGTGCCAGCCGAAGAAGGAACTATGGCTACACCTTC	CASRRRNYGYTF
14	TRBV29-1	once	TRBD1	TRBJ2-5	TGCAGCGTGACCACAGGGGCGAGTGGGGAGACCCAGTACTTC	CSVTTGASGETQYF
14	TRBV7-9	.	.	TRBJ2-1	TGTGCCAGCACCCAAGAGGCTAGCTACAATGAGCAGTTCTTC	CASTQEASYNEQFF
15	TRBV9	.	TRBD2	TRBJ2-7	TGTGCCAGCAGCGTATATAGCGGGAGCTCCTACGAGCAGTACTTC	CASSVYSGSSYEQYF
15	TRBV10-3	.	.	TRBJ1-3	TGTGCCTCCGGCCGGCAGCCGGGCTCTGGAAACACCATATATTTT	CASGRQPGSGNTIYF
16	TRBV9	.	.	TRBJ2-6	TGTGCCAGCACTGGCCAGGGTAACTCTGGGGCCAACGTCCTGACTTTC	CASTGQGNSGANVLTF
14	TRBV7-8	.	.	TRBJ2-3	TGTGCCAGTTTATTTGACTCGAGCACAGATACGCAGTATTTT	CASLFDSSTDTQYF
15	TRBV5-8	.	.	TRBJ1-6	TGTGCCAGCAGCTTGGTGGGGAGTGATAATTCACCCCTCCACTTT	CASSLVGSDNSPLHF
18	TRBV4-1	few	.	TRBJ1-1	TGCGCCAGCAGCCAATTTACCCAGGGCGAGGGGTTTAACACTGAAGCTTTCTTT	CASSQFTQGEGFNTEAFF
13	TRBV6-5	.	.	TRBJ1-4	TGTGCCAGCAGTTACGAGACGTTTGGAAAACTGTTTTTT	CASSYETFGKLFF
17	TRBV10-1	.	TRBD2	TRBJ2-7	TGCGCCAGCAGTGAGTCGTCCCCAGCGGGAGTAGGTAACGAGCAGTACTTC	CASSESSPAGVGNEQYF
14	TRBV6-5	.	.	TRBJ1-2	TGTGCCAGCACTCTACAGGGAGGACGCTATGGCTACACCTTC	CASTLQGGRYGYTF
15	TRBV13	.	TRBD2	TRBJ2-1	TGTGCCAGCAGTCTCGGCCGGGGGGCCTACAATGAGCAGTTCTTC	CASSLGRGAYNEQFF
15	TRBV11-2	.	.	TRBJ2-2	TGTGCCAGCGGTAGCCTAAGAACGAACACCGGGGAGCTGTTTTTT	CASGSLRTNTGELFF
15	TRBV5-6	once	.	TRBJ1-4	TGTGCCAGCAGCTTGTTGGGGGCGAGAGGTGAAAAACTGTTTTTT	CASSLLGARGEKLFF
15	TRBV7-3	many	.	TRBJ1-1	TGTGCCAGCAGCTTACAGGGCCTTGAGAACACTGAAGCTTTCTTT	CASSLQGLENTEAFF
12	TRBV7-9	.	.	TRBJ2-7	TGTGCCAGCAGCTCCACAGGGCACGAGCAGTACTTC	CASSSTGHEQYF
12	TRBV30	.	.	TRBJ2-5	TGTGCCAGAAAGACAGGACGAGAGACCCAGTACTTC	CARKTGRETQYF
17	TRBV11-2	.	TRBD2	TRBJ2-1	TGTGCCAGCAGCCGCAGAAGACTAGCGGAAACTTACAATGAGCAGTTCTTC	CASSRRRLAETYNEQFF
14	TRBV4-1	.	.	TRBJ1-4	TGCGCCAGCAGCCCGGATACGGGTAATGAAAAACTGTTTTTT	CASSPDTGNEKLFF
16	TRBV5-6	.	TRBD1	TRBJ1-5	TGTGCCAGCAGCTCCGGGACAGGGGCCGGCAATCAGCCCCAGCATTTT	CASSSGTGAGNQPQHF
13	TRBV7-2	.	.	TRBJ1-1	TGTGCCAGCAGCCTCGACTCGGGAGATGAAGCTTTCTTT	CASSLDSGDEAFF
14	TRBV7-3	.	.	TRBJ2-1	TGTGCCAGCAGCTTATCCGGGACAAACAATGAGCAGTTCTTC	CASSLSGTNNEQFF
15	TRBV5-4	.	.	TRBJ2-1	TGTGCCAGCAGCTTATCGGGGGGCCTTGTCGGCGAGCAGTTCTTC	CASSLSGGLVGEQFF
12	TRBV7-6	.	.	TRBJ2-1	TGTGCCAGCAGCTTAGGCGGGGATGAGCAGTTCTTC	CASSLGGDEQFF
14	TRBV11-3	.	.	TRBJ2-3	TGTGCCAGCAGCCTAGACGCAGGCACAGATACGCAGTATTTT	CASSLDAGTDTQYF
16	TRBV6-5	.	.	TRBJ2-7	TGTGCCAGCAGTTACGCCCCCGGGACCCCCACCGACGAGCAGTACTTC	CASSYAPGTPTDEQYF
16	TRBV19	.	TRBD2	TRBJ2-1	TGTGCCAGTAGAAGTCCCTCACTAGCGGCGAACAATGAGCAGTTCTTC	CASRSPSLAANNEQFF
16	TRBV9	.	TRBD2	TRBJ2-5	TGTGCCAGCAGCGTAGGACTAGCGGGGGGCGGGGAGACCCAGTACTTC	CASSVGLAGGGETQYF
15	TRBV7-7	.	TRBD2	TRBJ2-3	TGTGCTAGCAGCTTAGGCCTAGCGGGGACAGATACGCAGTATTTT	CASSLGLAGTDTQYF
12	TRBV5-6	.	TRBD1	TRBJ1-1	TGTGCCAGCAGCCGGGACAGGGACGAAGCTTTCTTT	CASSRDRDEAFF
13	TRBV29-1	.	TRBD1	TRBJ1-1	TGCAGCGGACACAGGGGGCGCGGTACTGAAGCTTTCTTT	CSGHRGRGTEAFF
16	TRBV5-6	few	TRBD1	TRBJ1-2	TGTGCCAGCAGCTCTTTCCGGACAGGGGGCAACTATGGCTACACCTTC	CASSSFRTGGNYGYTF
14	TRBV2	.	.	TRBJ2-7	TGTGCCAGCAGTGTAACAGCAACCACCTACGAGCAGTACTTC	CASSVTATTYEQYF
13	TRBV27	.	.	TRBJ2-2	TGTGCCAGCAGCTTAAGACTCACCGGGGAGCTGTTTTTT	CASSLRLTGELFF
15	TRBV7-3	.	TRBD2	TRBJ2-7	TGTGCCAGCAGCCCTCGACTAGCGGGATCCTACGAGCAGTACTTC	CASSPRLAGSYEQYF
15	TRBV7-2	few	TRBD1	TRBJ1-5	TGTGCCAGCAGCGGGACAGGACTTAGCAATCAGCCCCAGCATTTT	CASSGTGLSNQPQHF
13	TRBV7-2	.	.	TRBJ1-1	TGTGCCAGCAGCTCTGCGGTGAACACTGAAGCTTTCTTT	CASSSAVNTEAFF
11	TRBV29-1	.	.	TRBJ2-5	TGCAGCGTTGATGATCAAGAGACCCAGTACTTC	CSVDDQETQYF
14	TRBV6-1	.	.	TRBJ1-2	TGTGCCAGCAGTGAAGCCCACGGGGATGGGGGCTACACCTTC	CASSEAHGDGGYTF